The present T cell receptor (beta chain) was sequenced within a study of blood T cell repertoires in COVID-19. Overall study context: COVID-19 samples collected from the United States, Italy and Spain covered acute and convalescent phases. Nucleic acid was either cDNA or gDNA, and it came from T cells, B-cell-depleted T cells, or PBMCs.

Under the authors' procedure: Amplified reference gene primers provided the basis for estimating nucleated cell counts. Sequencing was performed with immunoSEQ multiplex PCR; in TCRdb, only in-frame clones are kept and a portion is missing. V, J and clone size derive from that table, while D and trimming were established from the DNA sequence. This sample has 130,000 or so clones, with around 83% found just once. V lost 2 bases, J lost 3 bases, and 8 bases stayed unmatched. This CDR3 has 17 amino acids. Germline CDR1 LGHDT, CDR2 YNNKEL (reference sequence). This chain connects TRBV3-1 (or the pseudogene TRBV3-2) to TRBJ2-3, with 10 bases matching TRBD2. Source material: peripheral blood. The TCR sequence derives from a human donor in a cohort sampled during active COVID-19. This chain's CDR3 is CASSQPPSGRRTDTQYF. DNA for the CDR3: TGTGCCAGCAGCCAACCCCCTAGCGGGAGAAGAACAGATACGCAGTATTTT.